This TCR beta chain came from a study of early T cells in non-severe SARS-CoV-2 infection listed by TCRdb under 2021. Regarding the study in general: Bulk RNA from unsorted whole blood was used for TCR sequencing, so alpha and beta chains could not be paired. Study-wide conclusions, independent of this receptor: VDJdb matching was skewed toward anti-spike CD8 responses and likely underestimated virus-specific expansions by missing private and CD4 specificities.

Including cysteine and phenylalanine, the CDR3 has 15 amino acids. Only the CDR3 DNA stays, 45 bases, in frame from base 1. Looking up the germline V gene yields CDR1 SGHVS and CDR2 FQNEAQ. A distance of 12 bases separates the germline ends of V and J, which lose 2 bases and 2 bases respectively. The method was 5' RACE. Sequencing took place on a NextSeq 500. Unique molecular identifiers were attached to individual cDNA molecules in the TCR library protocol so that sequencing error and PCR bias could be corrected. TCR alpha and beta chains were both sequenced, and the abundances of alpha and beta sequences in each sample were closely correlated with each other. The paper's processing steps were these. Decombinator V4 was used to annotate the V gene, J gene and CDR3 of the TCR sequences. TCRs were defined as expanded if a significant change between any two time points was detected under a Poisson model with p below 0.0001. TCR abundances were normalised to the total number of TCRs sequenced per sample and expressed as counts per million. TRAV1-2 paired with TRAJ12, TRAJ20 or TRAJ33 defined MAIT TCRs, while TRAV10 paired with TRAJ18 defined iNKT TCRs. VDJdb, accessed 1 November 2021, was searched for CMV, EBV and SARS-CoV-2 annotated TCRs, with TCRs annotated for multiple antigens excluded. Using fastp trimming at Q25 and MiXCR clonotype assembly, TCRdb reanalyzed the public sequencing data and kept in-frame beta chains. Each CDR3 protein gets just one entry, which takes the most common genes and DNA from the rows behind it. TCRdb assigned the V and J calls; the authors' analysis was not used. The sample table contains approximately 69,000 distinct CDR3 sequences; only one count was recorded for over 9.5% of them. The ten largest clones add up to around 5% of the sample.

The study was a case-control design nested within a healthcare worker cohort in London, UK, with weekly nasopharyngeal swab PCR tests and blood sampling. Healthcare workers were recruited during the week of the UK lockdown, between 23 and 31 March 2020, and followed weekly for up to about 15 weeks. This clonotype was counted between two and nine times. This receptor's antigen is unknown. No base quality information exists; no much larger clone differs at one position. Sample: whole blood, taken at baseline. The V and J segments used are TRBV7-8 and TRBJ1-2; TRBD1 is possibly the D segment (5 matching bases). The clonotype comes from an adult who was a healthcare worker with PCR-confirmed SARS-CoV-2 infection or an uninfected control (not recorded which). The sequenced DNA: TGTGCCAGCAGCTTAATCGCAGGGCTCAACTATGGCTACACCTTC. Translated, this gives CASSLIAGLNYGYTF.